This TCR beta chain was captured by sequencing in a study of response to subunit inactivated influenza vaccine. The study's findings and limits: Authors suggested seasonal influenza vaccinations each recruit few new T cells.

A single record per CDR3 protein comes from TCRdb applying MiXCR to the RT-PCR reads. Among approximately 530,000 distinct CDR3 sequences listed, approximately 7.3% were seen once. In the case of this clonotype: Its antigen is unidentified.

Sequenced here: PBMCs from blood, sampled less than 30 months after vaccination. This sequence originates from a man in his fifties or sixties who received an inactivated influenza vaccine.

CDR3 sequence (DNA): TGTGCCACCAGTGATTTAACGAGGGCTGGAGAGACCCAGTACTTC. Residues: CATSDLTRAGETQYF. This chain joins TRBV24-1 and TRBJ2-5, with TRBD2 as a possible D gene (5 bases). V shed 1 base and J shed 4 bases, with 12 bases lying between them. This CDR3 region has 15 residues. CDR1 is KGHDR and CDR2 is SFDVKD in the germline V gene.